This T cell receptor beta chain was sequenced during a study of cytomegalovirus exposure and HLA in healthy donors. Use of 60 Vbeta and 13 Jbeta primers characterized the PCR. Profiling relied on immunoSEQ multiplex PCR, and the TCRdb table lists in-frame clones only, not all of them. The sample has about 130,000 clones, about 78% seen once. V gave up 6 bases and J gave up 0 bases, with 6 bases separating them. The V gene's germline CDR1 is MNHNS and CDR2 SASEGT. The CDR3 extends over 12 amino acids. This sequence originates from a man aged 25 to 40 in good health and CMV-seronegative. The chain joins TRBV6-1 to TRBJ2-7; D perhaps matches TRBD1 (5 bases). The sample comprised PBMCs. CDR3 protein: CASRGASYEQYF. The CDR3 nucleotides are TGTGCCAGCAGAGGGGCCTCCTACGAGCAGTACTTC.